This TCR beta chain emerged from a study of T cells in Graves' hyperthyroidism and ophthalmopathy (dated by TCRdb to about 2019). As for the study more broadly: Peripheral blood was sampled at the time of initial diagnosis, prior to any treatment. TCR V-J signatures able to tell the groups apart were searched for in a discovery cohort of some 100 patients, of whom 43 had Graves' ophthalmopathy and 55 to 65 had stable Graves' hyperthyroidism. Prospective prediction of ophthalmopathy was tested in an independent validation cohort of approximately 19 hyperthyroidism patients and some 17 patients who later progressed to ophthalmopathy. The approximately 98 discovery patients were randomly divided into training and test sets at a 7:3 ratio. In addition, the study compared T-cell repertoires in thyroid tissue and in blood from about 6 Graves' hyperthyroidism patients. After sampling, hyperthyroidism patients received methimazole starting at 30 mg daily, and ophthalmopathy patients received high-dose intravenous methylprednisolone. The paper describes TCR Vbeta CDR3 sequencing of some 130 peripheral blood samples, made up of approximately 40 ophthalmopathy patients, roughly 75 hyperthyroidism patients and 17 progressor patients.

Hyperthyroidism patients were newly diagnosed, had a disease duration of under 2 months, and were aged 18 to 65 years. The study excluded patients with uncontrolled infections, other autoimmune diseases, pregnancy or lactation. Diagnoses relied on clinical symptoms, serum thyroxine and TRAb, thyroid ultrasound and orbital computed tomography. For progressor patients, blood was drawn at the first diagnosis of hyperthyroidism, before any ophthalmopathy symptoms had appeared. PBMCs were isolated from approximately 10 ml of fresh peripheral blood by Ficoll-Paque density gradient centrifugation. Progressor patients were defined as those initially diagnosed with Graves' hyperthyroidism in whom ophthalmopathy developed during follow-up. Total RNA was extracted with Trizol reagent, and quality was checked on an Agilent 2100 Bioanalyzer. There are many counts of this clonotype. Its recognized antigen is unknown. Base qualities are not recorded, but no much larger clone differs from it by a single base.

The TCR beta CDR3 regions were amplified from the RNA transcripts. The first round of RT-PCR for the TCR CDR3 was performed with the HTBI primer set and the Qiagen OneStep RT-PCR kit. A second multiplex PCR round built the libraries, followed by size selection and purification. Paired-end sequencing of the libraries was performed with 100 bp reads on an Illumina HiSeq2000. Per the original workflow: SOAPnuke was used to process the raw data, throwing out any read that contained adapters or uncalled bases, had a mean Phred below 15, or lacked an exact constant-primer or identifier match. High-quality paired reads were merged with COPE v1.2.5, and unique nucleotide sequences were defined as clonotypes. MiTCR v1.1 was used to align the clonotypes against IMGT TRBV, TRBD and TRBJ reference segments. Analysis was restricted to V-J combinations with a frequency above 0.0001, which covered roughly 99% of repertoires. A TCS score was defined as the ratio between F50 (clonal expansion) and ExV (chaos), using BLOSUM62-based TCRdist between CDR3 peptides within each V-J. Welch's t-statistics and random forest reduced roughly 540 V-J features to 10 to 15, which were used in a naive Bayes classifier (R e1071). Using fastp trimming at Q25 and MiXCR clonotype assembly, TCRdb reanalyzed the public sequencing data and kept in-frame beta chains. Every entry covers one CDR3 protein and lists the most common genes and DNA from its rows. The V and J calls follow TCRdb's processing rather than the paper's. This sample gives about 290,000 distinct CDR3 sequences in total; 13% of them show up just once. The ten top clones hold roughly 8% of the sample.

Results and caveats for the whole study, not just this receptor: In validation, progression to ophthalmopathy was predicted by the model with nearly 71% sensitivity and approximately 78% specificity, a median of 6.5 months before onset. Most expanded thyroid clonotypes (frequency above 0.001) were also detected in blood, suggesting blood repertoires may reflect thyroid immune responses. No statistical method was used to fix the sample size in advance, and group allocation was not hidden from the investigators. A model built on a 13 V-J signature distinguished ophthalmopathy from stable hyperthyroidism, reaching about 89% sensitivity and 81% to 83% specificity in cross-validation and 80%/75% in testing.

This clonotype was obtained from a woman in her twenties or thirties with Graves' hyperthyroidism that later progressed to Graves' ophthalmopathy. The sequenced sample consisted of blood.

CDR3 sequence: CASSPTGPYYGGEKLFF. At the DNA level, the sequence is TGTGCCAGCAGTCCCACGGGACCCTATTATGGAGGTGAAAAACTGTTTTTT. Here the chain combines TRBV27 and TRBJ1-4; a tentative D call is TRBD1 (5 bases match). CDR1 and CDR2, per the germline V gene (reference sequence), are MNHEY and SMNVEV. Including the terminal cysteine and phenylalanine, the CDR3 comprises 17 residues. This entry keeps only the CDR3 DNA: 51 bases, framed from base 1. Deletion took 5 bases off V and 7 bases off J, with a span of 23 bases between the germline ends.